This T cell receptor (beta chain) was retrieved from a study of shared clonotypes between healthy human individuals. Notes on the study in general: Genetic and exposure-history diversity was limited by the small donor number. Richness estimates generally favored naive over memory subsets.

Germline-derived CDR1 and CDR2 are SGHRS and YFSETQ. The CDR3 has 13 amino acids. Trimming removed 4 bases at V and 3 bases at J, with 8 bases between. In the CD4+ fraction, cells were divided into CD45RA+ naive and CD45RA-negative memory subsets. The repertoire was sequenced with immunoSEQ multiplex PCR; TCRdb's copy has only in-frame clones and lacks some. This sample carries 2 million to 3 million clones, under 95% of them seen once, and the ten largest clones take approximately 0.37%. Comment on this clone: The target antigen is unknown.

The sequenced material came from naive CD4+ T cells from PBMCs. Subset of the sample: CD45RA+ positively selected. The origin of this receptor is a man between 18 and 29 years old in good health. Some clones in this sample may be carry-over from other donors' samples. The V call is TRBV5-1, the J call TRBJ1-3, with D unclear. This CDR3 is CASSIAGGNTIYF. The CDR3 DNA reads TGCGCCAGCAGCATAGCAGGTGGAAACACCATATATTTT.